The source of this TCR beta chain is a study of blood T cell repertoires in COVID-19 (dated by TCRdb to 2020 to 2021). For the study in its entirety: Samples from collaborators originated in the United States, Italy and Spain and spanned both the acute and convalescent phases of COVID-19. The prospective study material was composed of cDNA or gDNA derived from T cells, B-cell-depleted T cells, or PBMCs. HLA class I and class II types, where available, came from metadata supplied by the sample provider rather than from assay-based typing. The repertoires were released in a freely available public database intended as a resource for research on the immune response to SARS-CoV-2. Samples were obtained from the ongoing ImmuneRACE study (first 160 participants) and from 1,254 subjects provided by 6 global collaborators. Sample metadata almost always included a de-identified subject ID, COVID-19 status, age in years and sex. Subjects who had been exposed to COVID-19, were actively infected with it, or had recovered from it provided the deeply sampled blood TCRbeta repertoires that made up the dataset.

Each collaborating institution followed its own protocols to collect whole blood in K2EDTA tubes. For TCRbeta analysis, collaborators shipped samples as frozen whole blood, isolated PBMCs, or DNA extracted from either of those sample types. Broad study findings and their caveats: Clinical and demographic metadata were provided uncurated, with the amount varying by source and participant.

The germline V gene (reference sequence) specifies SGHKS as CDR1 and YYEKEE as CDR2. Measured from the cysteine to the phenylalanine, the CDR3 is 14 residues long. The kept DNA is CDR3 alone, 42 bases in frame from the first base. Trimming leaves V shorter by 1 base and J shorter by 6 bases, with the junction holding 3 bases beyond the gene matches. TCRbeta CDR3 regions were amplified from genomic DNA by means of the immunoSEQ Assay, a bias-controlled multiplex PCR. Turning to the authors' computational methods: Within the assay, amplification of reference gene primers was used to estimate how many nucleated cells each sample contained. Sequence reads were collapsed and filtered to measure the absolute abundance of every unique TCRbeta CDR3 rearrangement. For each sample, productive Simpson clonality was calculated as the square root of Simpson's diversity index across productive rearrangements. Entries here come from immuneACCESS through TCRdb and include only in-frame sequences with V and J called. Some clones fail to appear in such tables; in the studies checked, an unresolved V gene covers under half of the shortfall, and the cause of the remainder is unknown. V and J calls and clone size are given by that table; D and trimming were obtained from the DNA. This sample gives 150,000 to 180,000 clones in total; less than 90% of them show up just once. Clones ranked in the top ten supply about 2.5% of the sample.

This clone was found a few times. This clone's antigen is unknown. Per-nucleotide qualities are absent, and no much larger clonotype sits a single base away. This receptor chain uses TRBV5-5 and TRBJ1-5; 8 middle bases align to TRBD1. Sequencing was done on a sample of peripheral blood. The receptor was derived from a woman between 65 and 79 years old with acute or convalescent COVID-19. The base sequence is TGTGCCAGCAGCTTGACAGGGGGTGCTCAGCCCCAGCATTTT. Its product reads: CASSLTGGAQPQHF.